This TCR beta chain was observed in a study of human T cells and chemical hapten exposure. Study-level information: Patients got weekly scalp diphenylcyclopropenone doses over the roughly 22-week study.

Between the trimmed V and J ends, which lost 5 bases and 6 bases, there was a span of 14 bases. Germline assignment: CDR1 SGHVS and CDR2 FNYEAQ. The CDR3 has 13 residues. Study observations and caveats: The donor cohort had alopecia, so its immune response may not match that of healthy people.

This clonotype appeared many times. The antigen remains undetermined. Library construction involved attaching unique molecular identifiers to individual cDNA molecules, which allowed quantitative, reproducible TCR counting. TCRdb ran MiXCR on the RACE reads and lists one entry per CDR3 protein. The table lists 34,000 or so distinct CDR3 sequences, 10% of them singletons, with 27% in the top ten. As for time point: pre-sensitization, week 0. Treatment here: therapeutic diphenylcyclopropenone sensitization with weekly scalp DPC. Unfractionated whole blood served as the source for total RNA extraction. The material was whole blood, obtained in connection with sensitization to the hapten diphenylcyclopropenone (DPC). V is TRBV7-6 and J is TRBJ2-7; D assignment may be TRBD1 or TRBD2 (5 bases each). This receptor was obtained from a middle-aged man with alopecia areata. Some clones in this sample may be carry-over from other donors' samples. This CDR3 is CASSDTGGLEQYF. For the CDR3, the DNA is TGTGCCAGCAGCGATACAGGAGGTCTCGAGCAGTACTTC.